The present entry profiles one T cell receptor beta chain with its context. These data belong to a study of blood T cell repertoires in COVID-19. V dropped 6 bases and J dropped 5; count of bases not matched to a gene: 13. Per the germline V gene, CDR1 is LGHDT and CDR2 is YNNKEL (reference sequence). The CDR3 runs 17 residues. The repertoire was sequenced with immunoSEQ multiplex PCR; TCRdb's copy has only in-frame clones and lacks some. The sample includes roughly 180,000 clones, 84% of them seen just once. The sample comprised peripheral blood. The TCR sequence derives from a man aged 35 to 55 who had recovered from COVID-19. V usage is TRBV3-1 (or the pseudogene TRBV3-2) and J usage is TRBJ1-6; 7 nucleotides line up with TRBD1. As DNA, the CDR3 is TGTGCCAGCAGACAACTCCAGGGGGGACTCAATAATTCACCCCTCCACTTT. It yields the protein CASRQLQGGLNNSPLHF.